Following are 25 T cell receptor beta chains from one sample sequenced in a study of T cells in Graves' hyperthyroidism and ophthalmopathy. There were TCR beta CDR3 regions amplified from RNA transcripts. Using the HTBI primer set, a first-round RT-PCR was run on the TCR CDR3. TCRdb redid the calling of the multiplex PCR reads with MiXCR, one entry per CDR3 protein. The table shows over 400,000 distinct CDR3 sequences, with over 12% occurring only once. The sequenced sample consisted of blood. These receptors were collected from a man between 18 and 29 years old with Graves' ophthalmopathy.

This clonotype was seen many times. V is TRBV12-3 or TRBV12-4 and J is TRBJ1-1, with D uncertain. The CDR3 totals 13 residues. Trimming left V 2 bases short and J 1 base short, with 5 bases between. CDR3 sequence (DNA): TGTGCCAGCAGTTTACTTTCGAACACTGAAGCTTTCTTT. It codes for CASSLLSNTEAFF.

This clonotype came up many times. The chain couples TRBV6-1 to TRBJ1-5; TRBD1 might be the D (6 bases). Germline CDR1 reads MNHNS; CDR2 reads SASEGT. This CDR3 is 12 amino acids long. V lost 2 bases and J lost 14, with 13 bases in between. The CDR3 nucleotides are TGTGCCAGCAGTGAAAGGGGGGACTCGGAGCATTTT. It codes for CASSERGDSEHF.

The chain recombines TRBV29-1 with TRBJ2-7; perhaps TRBD1 as D (8 bases). Between the trimmed V and J ends, which lost 3 bases and 5 bases, there was a span of 14 bases. Looked up from germline, CDR1 is SQVTM and CDR2 is ANQGSEA. The CDR3 length is 13 residues. CDR3: CSVDQGAGDEQYF. The DNA for the CDR3 is TGCAGCGTTGATCAGGGGGCGGGGGACGAGCAGTACTTC.

The V and J genes are TRBV5-1 and TRBJ2-5, with 9 bases that match TRBD2. This CDR3 comprises 16 residues. Losses at the gene ends were 4 bases for V and 5 bases for J; bases not matched to a gene: 12. Germline assignment: CDR1 SGHRS and CDR2 YFSETQ. The CDR3 coding sequence is TGCGCCAGCAGCGATCGTAGCGGGAGCTCCCTGGAGACCCAGTACTTC. This translates into CASSDRSGSSLETQYF.

This clonotype was counted a few times. A much larger clone differs by one base, so this may be a read error. The genes are TRBV6-5 and TRBJ2-5; D gene unclear. Trimming took 3 bases from V and 5 from J, leaving 4 bases between them. The CDR3 has 11 residues. Germline CDR1 MNHEY, CDR2 SVGAGI. The CDR3 DNA is TGTGCCAGCAGTTATCTTGAGACCCAGTACTTC. Protein: CASSYLETQYF.

The chain is built from TRBV4-2 and TRBJ1-5; D uncertain. This CDR3 has 14 amino acids. CDR1 and CDR2 (germline): LGHNA, YNFKEQ. Trimming took 8 bases from V and 4 from J, leaving 15 bases between them. CDR3 nucleotide sequence: TGTGCCAGCGGCAACGGCGGCCGAAATCAGCCCCAGCATTTT. This codes for CASGNGGRNQPQHF.

This rearrangement joins TRBV9 to TRBJ2-7, with 7 bases identical to TRBD1. Germline V gene data show CDR1 as SGDLS and CDR2 as YYNGEE. CDR3 length: 14 amino acids. J lost 1 base, V lost 6 bases, and 7 bases had no gene match. This CDR3 reads CASNHRQGSYEQYF. The CDR3 DNA reads TGTGCCAGCAACCACCGACAGGGTTCCTACGAGCAGTACTTC. The full variable domain, its missing parts supplied by reference TRBV9 and TRBJ2-7, is DSGVTQTPKHLITATGQRVTLRCSPRSGDLSVYWYQQSLDQGLQFLIQYYNGEERAKGNILERFSAQQFPDLHSELNLSSLELGDSALYFCASNHRQGSYEQYFGPGTRLTVT.

This clonotype appeared many times. The genes are TRBV5-1 and TRBJ2-2; 7 bases match TRBD1. The junction had 2 bases not matched to a gene; V was cut back by 0 bases and J by 0 bases. This CDR3 is built from 16 residues. CDR1 and CDR2 (germline): SGHRS, YFSETQ. In DNA, the CDR3 is TGCGCCAGCAGCTTGGAGGGGGCCCCGAACACCGGGGAGCTGTTTTTT. Translating it yields CASSLEGAPNTGELFF.

This clonotype was picked up many times. The chain links TRBV27 to TRBJ2-7; no clear D gene. Trimming took 8 bases from V and 0 from J, leaving 11 bases between them. Germline V gives CDR1 MNHEY, CDR2 SMNVEV (reference sequence). The CDR3 is made up of 13 amino acids. Written as DNA, the CDR3 is TGTGCCAGCTCAATTCTTAGCTCCTACGAGCAGTACTTC. This codes for CASSILSSYEQYF.

Worth noting for this clonotype: This clone may be a read error of a much larger clone one base away. The chain couples TRBV5-1 to TRBJ2-7; D remains ambiguous. The CDR3 is 14 residues long. Germline CDR1 reads SGHRS; CDR2 reads YFSETQ. This CDR3 reads CASSLETDSYEQCF. As DNA, the CDR3 is TGCGCCAGCAGCTTGGAGACCGATTCCTACGAGCAGTGCTTC. Using reference TRBV5-1 and TRBJ2-7 for the parts outside the CDR3, the full variable domain is KAGVTQTPRYLIKTRGQQVTLSCSPISGHRSVSWYQQTPGQGLQFLFEYFSETQRNKGNFPGRFSGRQFSNSRSEMNVSTLELGDSALYLCASSLETDSYEQCFGPGTRLTVT.

In this sample, this clonotype turned up many times. The V call is TRBV12-3 or TRBV12-4, the J call TRBJ1-5; D uncertain. This CDR3 is built from 13 residues. Trimming removed 3 bases from V and 7 bases from J, with 10 bases in between. CDR3 sequence: CASSFRESQPQHF. CDR3 in DNA: TGTGCCAGCAGTTTTCGGGAGAGCCAGCCCCAGCATTTT.

This clonotype was found many times. This chain links TRBV30 with TRBJ2-7, with 11 bases identical to TRBD1. Germline V CDR1 and CDR2: GTSNPN, SVGIG (reference sequence). V lost 8 bases, J lost 3 bases, and 3 bases stayed unmatched. The CDR3 runs 12 residues. The CDR3 spells CAGDRGGYEQYF. The CDR3 DNA reads as TGTGCCGGGGACAGGGGGGGCTACGAGCAGTACTTC.

This clonotype was detected ten times or more. This chain uses TRBV27 with TRBJ2-5; D call uncertain. Germline CDR1 and CDR2: MNHEY and SMNVEV (reference sequence). Deletions cut 2 bases from V and 6 bases from J, with 16 bases between. The CDR3 runs to 15 residues. The CDR3: CASSLNLDSIQTQYF. The CDR3 DNA sequence: TGTGCCAGCAGTTTAAATCTGGATAGCATCCAGACCCAGTACTTC.

This clonotype has a handful of counts. The gene calls are TRBV19 and TRBJ2-7, with TRBD2 matching 10 bases. The CDR3 spans 13 residues. Trimming at V came to 6 bases and at J to 7 bases, leaving 6 bases not matched to a gene. Germline loops: CDR1 LNHDA, CDR2 SQIVND (reference sequence). Written as DNA, the CDR3 is TGTGCCAGTAGAAGGACTAGCGGTTGGGAGCAGTACTTC. Translating it yields CASRRTSGWEQYF. The full variable domain, with the rest looked up from reference TRBV19 and TRBJ2-7, is DGGITQSPKYLFRKEGQNVTLSCEQNLNHDAMYWYRQDPGQGLRLIYYSQIVNDFQKGDIAEGYSVSREKKESFPLTVTSAQKNPTAFYLCASRRTSGWEQYFGPGTRLTVT.

This clonotype was seen ten or more times. V is TRBV5-6 and J is TRBJ2-7; the D is unclear. V was clipped by 4 bases and J by 7 bases, with 9 bases between them. The CDR3 loop spans 11 amino acids. Germline V CDR1 and CDR2: SGHDT, YYEEEE. The CDR3 coding sequence is TGTGCCAGCAGCCCAAGTAATGAGCAGTACTTC. Its translation is CASSPSNEQYF.

The chain employs TRBV12-3 or TRBV12-4 and TRBJ2-1; 13 bases agree with TRBD2. The CDR3 is made up of 19 amino acids. With V trimmed by 4 bases and J by 8 bases, 17 bases remained unmatched. The CDR3, as DNA: TGTGCCAGCAGTTCCCCGGGACTAGCGGGACTCACCCGGGGGGATGAGCAGTTCTTC. Amino acids: CASSSPGLAGLTRGDEQFF.

CDR3 residues: CASSLVGTNFNNEQFF. CDR3 nucleotide sequence: TGCGCCAGCAGCTTGGTTGGGACAAATTTCAACAATGAGCAGTTCTTC. The gene calls are TRBV5-1 and TRBJ2-1; tentative D call: TRBD1 (6 bases). Germline CDR1 reads SGHRS; CDR2 reads YFSETQ. The CDR3 sequence is 16 residues long. Trimming removed 0 bases at V and 5 bases at J, with 15 bases between. The full variable domain, in which reference TRBV5-1 and TRBJ2-1 provide the parts outside the CDR3, is KAGVTQTPRYLIKTRGQQVTLSCSPISGHRSVSWYQQTPGQGLQFLFEYFSETQRNKGNFPGRFSGRQFSNSRSEMNVSTLELGDSALYLCASSLVGTNFNNEQFFGPGTRLTVL.

This clonotype appeared many times. The CDR3 here is CASRRDWTDTQYF. The CDR3 DNA reads as TGTGCCAGCAGGAGGGATTGGACAGATACGCAGTATTTT. This chain joins TRBV2 and TRBJ2-3; TRBD2 is a possible D gene (5 bases). The CDR3 has 13 residues. V gave up 6 bases and J gave up 3 bases, with 10 bases separating them. Germline V CDR1 and CDR2: SNHLY, FYNNEI.

In its sample, this clonotype was seen many times. The J gene is TRBJ2-1, the V gene TRBV6-1, with a possible D match to TRBD1 (5 bases). Trimming removed 5 bases at V and 2 bases at J, with 13 bases between. Per germline, CDR1 MNHNS and CDR2 SASEGT. The CDR3 runs to 15 residues. The DNA for the CDR3 is TGTGCCAGCAGTCGGGCAGGGCCTGCCTACAATGAGCAGTTCTTC. Translation: CASSRAGPAYNEQFF.

At least ten counts were recorded for this clonotype. This chain joins TRBV20-1 and TRBJ2-3; D is uncertain. The CDR3 sequence is 12 residues long. Between the trimmed V and J ends, which lost 6 bases and 4 bases, there was a span of 11 bases. CDR1 and CDR2 (germline): DFQATT, SNEGSKA (reference sequence). CDR3 loop: CSAQPESDTQYF. As DNA, the CDR3 is TGCAGTGCGCAACCGGAGTCAGATACGCAGTATTTT.

The chain combines TRBV29-1 with TRBJ2-1, with 9 bases aligning to TRBD1. CDR3 length equals 12 residues. Trimming took 6 bases from V and 5 from J; bases not matched to a gene: 2. In germline, CDR1 is SQVTM, CDR2 ANQGSEA. CDR3 nucleotide sequence: TGCAGCGTCCGACAGGGGGACAATGAGCAGTTCTTC. This sequence encodes CSVRQGDNEQFF.

This rearrangement joins TRBV5-1 to TRBJ1-4; D is possibly TRBD1 (6 bases). Per germline, CDR1 SGHRS and CDR2 YFSETQ. V was cut by 3 bases and J by 2 bases, with 14 bases left in between. The CDR3 contains 16 residues. CDR3 residues: CASSWTAGATNEKLFF. In DNA form, the CDR3 reads TGCGCCAGCAGCTGGACGGCGGGGGCGACTAATGAAAAACTGTTTTTT.

The chain recombines TRBV24-1 with TRBJ2-3; 8 bases match TRBD2. Germline trimming cut 4 bases from V and 3 bases from J; bases unmatched to any gene: 17. The germline V gene has CDR1 KGHDR and CDR2 SFDVKD. This CDR3 spans 19 amino acids. CDR3 residues: CATSDPPGLGGGRTDTQYF. In nucleotides, the CDR3 is TGTGCCACCAGTGACCCACCGGGATTGGGCGGGGGGCGGACAGATACGCAGTATTTT.

Concerning this clonotype: Lacking the conserved final phenylalanine or tryptophan, this CDR3 likely reflects a read error. The V and J genes are TRBV6-5 and TRBJ2-7; D is undetermined. Germline CDR1 MNHEY, CDR2 SVGAGI. V was pared by 2 bases and J by 7 bases, with 9 bases between. The CDR3 consists of 12 residues. In nucleotides, the CDR3 is TGTGCCAGCAGTTACCGGTTGGGGGAGCAGTACCTC. It is translated as CASSYRLGEQYL.

This clonotype was counted many times. The J gene is TRBJ2-7, the V gene TRBV5-1, with D perhaps assigned TRBD1 or TRBD2 (5 bases each). The CDR3 is made up of 14 amino acids. Trimming left V 0 bases short and J 4 bases short, with 11 bases between. Per the germline V gene, CDR1 is SGHRS and CDR2 is YFSETQ. The CDR3 sequence is CASSLVGEGYEQYF. CDR3 DNA: TGCGCCAGCAGCTTGGTAGGAGAGGGGTACGAGCAGTACTTC.